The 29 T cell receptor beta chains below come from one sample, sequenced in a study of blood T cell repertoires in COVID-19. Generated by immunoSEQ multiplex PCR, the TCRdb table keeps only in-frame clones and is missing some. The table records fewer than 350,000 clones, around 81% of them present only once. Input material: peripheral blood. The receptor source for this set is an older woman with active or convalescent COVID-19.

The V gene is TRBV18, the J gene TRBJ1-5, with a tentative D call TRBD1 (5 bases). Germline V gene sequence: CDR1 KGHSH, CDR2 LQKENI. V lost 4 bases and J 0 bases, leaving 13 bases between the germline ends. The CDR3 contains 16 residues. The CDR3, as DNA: TGTGCCAGCTCACGGGGGGGTTTGAATAGCAATCAGCCCCAGCATTTT. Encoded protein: CASSRGGLNSNQPQHF.

The CDR3 reads CASSLIQGNTQYF. The CDR3 bases are TGTGCCAGCAGTTTGATACAGGGTAATACGCAGTATTTT. The chain carries TRBV12-3 or TRBV12-4 and TRBJ2-3; TRBD1 might be the D (6 bases). Trimming pared 3 bases from V and 7 bases from J, leaving 11 bases between. The CDR3 consists of 13 residues.

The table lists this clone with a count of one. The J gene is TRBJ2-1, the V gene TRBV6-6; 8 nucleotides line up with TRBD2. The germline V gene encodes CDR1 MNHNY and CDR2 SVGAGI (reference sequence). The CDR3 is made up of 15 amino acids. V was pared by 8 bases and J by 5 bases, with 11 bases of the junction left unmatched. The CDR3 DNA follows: TGTGCCAGCGAAACCGGGACTAGGGGAAACAATGAGCAGTTCTTC. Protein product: CASETGTRGNNEQFF.

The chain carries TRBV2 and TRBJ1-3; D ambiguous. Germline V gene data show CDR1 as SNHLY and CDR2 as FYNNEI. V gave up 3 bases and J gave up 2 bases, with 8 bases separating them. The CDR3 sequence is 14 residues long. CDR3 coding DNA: TGTGCCAGCAGTGACAGGCTCGCTGGAAACACCATATATTTT. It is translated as CASSDRLAGNTIYF.

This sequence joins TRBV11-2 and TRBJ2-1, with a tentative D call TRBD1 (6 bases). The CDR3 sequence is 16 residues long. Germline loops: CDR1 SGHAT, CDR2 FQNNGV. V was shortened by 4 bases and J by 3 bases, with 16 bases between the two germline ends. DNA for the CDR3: TGTGCCAGCAGCTCAACCCCGGACAGCATCTACAATGAGCAGTTCTTC. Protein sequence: CASSSTPDSIYNEQFF.

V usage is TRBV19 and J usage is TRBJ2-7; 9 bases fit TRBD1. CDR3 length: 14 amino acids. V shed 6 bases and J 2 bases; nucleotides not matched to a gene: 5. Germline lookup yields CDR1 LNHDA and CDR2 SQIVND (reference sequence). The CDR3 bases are TGTGCCAGTAGGTCGGGACAGGGCCCCTACGAGCAGTACTTC. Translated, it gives CASRSGQGPYEQYF.

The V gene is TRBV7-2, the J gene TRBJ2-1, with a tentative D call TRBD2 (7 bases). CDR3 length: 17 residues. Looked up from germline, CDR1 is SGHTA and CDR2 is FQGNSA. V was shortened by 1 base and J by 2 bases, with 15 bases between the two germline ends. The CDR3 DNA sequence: TGTGCCAGCAGCTTAGGTGGGGGGGCCGGACCCTACAATGAGCAGTTCTTC. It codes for CASSLGGGAGPYNEQFF.

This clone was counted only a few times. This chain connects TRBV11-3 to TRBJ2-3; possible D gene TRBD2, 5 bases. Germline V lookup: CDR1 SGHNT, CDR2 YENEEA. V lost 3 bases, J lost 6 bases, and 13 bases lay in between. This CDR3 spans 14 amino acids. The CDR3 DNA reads TGTGCCAGCAGCTTGTCGGGAAGTCTCGATACGCAGTATTTT. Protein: CASSLSGSLDTQYF.

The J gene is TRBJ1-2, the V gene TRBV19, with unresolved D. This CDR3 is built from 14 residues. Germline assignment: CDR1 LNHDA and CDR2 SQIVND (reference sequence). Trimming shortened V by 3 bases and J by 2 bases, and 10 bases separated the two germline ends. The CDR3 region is CASSMQTWNYGYTF. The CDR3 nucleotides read TGTGCCAGTAGTATGCAGACATGGAACTATGGCTACACCTTC. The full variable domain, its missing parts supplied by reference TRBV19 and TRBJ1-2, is DGGITQSPKYLFRKEGQNVTLSCEQNLNHDAMYWYRQDPGQGLRLIYYSQIVNDFQKGDIAEGYSVSREKKESFPLTVTSAQKNPTAFYLCASSMQTWNYGYTFGSGTRLTVV.

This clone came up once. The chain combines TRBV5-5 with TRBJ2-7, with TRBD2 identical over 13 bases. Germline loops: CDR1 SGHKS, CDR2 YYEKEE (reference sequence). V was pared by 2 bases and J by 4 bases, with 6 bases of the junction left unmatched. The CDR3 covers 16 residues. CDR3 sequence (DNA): TGTGCCAGCAGCTTTGGGACTAGCGGGGACCCATACGAGCAGTACTTC. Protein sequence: CASSFGTSGDPYEQYF.

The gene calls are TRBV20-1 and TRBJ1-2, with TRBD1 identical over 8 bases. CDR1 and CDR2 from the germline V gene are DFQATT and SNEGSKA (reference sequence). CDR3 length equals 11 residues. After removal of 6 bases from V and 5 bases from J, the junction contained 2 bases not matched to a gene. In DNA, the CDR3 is TGCAGTGCCAGGACAGGGTATGGCTACACCTTC. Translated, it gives CSARTGYGYTF.

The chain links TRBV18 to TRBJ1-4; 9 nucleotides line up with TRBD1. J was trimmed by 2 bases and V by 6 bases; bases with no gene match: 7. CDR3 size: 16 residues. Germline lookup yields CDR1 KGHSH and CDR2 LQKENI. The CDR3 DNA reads TGTGCCAGCTCCCGGACAGGGACAGGGACTAATGAAAAACTGTTTTTT. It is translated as CASSRTGTGTNEKLFF.

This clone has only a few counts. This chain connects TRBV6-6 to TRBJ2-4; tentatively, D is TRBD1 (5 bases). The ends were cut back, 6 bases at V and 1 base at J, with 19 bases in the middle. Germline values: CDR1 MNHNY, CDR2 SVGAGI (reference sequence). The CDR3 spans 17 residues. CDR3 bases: TGTGCCAGCAGACGAAGGTTACAGGTCTGGGCCAAAAACATTCAGTACTTC. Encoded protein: CASRRRLQVWAKNIQYF.

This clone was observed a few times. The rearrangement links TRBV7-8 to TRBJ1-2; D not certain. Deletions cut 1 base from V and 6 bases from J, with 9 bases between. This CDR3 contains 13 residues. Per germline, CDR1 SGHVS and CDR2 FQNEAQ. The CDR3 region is CASSLVPGDGYTF. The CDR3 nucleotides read TGTGCCAGCAGCTTAGTCCCCGGGGATGGCTACACCTTC.

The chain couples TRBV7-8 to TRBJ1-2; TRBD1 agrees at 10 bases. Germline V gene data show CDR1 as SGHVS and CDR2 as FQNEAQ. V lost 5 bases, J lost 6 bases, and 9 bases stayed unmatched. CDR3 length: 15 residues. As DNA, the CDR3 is TGTGCCAGCAGCCGGACAGGGGGAGAACAGAATGGCTACACCTTC. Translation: CASSRTGGEQNGYTF.

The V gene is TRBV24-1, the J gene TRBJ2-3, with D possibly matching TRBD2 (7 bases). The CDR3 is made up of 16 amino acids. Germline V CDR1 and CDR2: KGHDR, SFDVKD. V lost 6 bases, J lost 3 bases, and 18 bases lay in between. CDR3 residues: CATSNGGGWGTDTQYF. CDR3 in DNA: TGTGCCACCAGTAACGGCGGGGGCTGGGGGACAGATACGCAGTATTTT.

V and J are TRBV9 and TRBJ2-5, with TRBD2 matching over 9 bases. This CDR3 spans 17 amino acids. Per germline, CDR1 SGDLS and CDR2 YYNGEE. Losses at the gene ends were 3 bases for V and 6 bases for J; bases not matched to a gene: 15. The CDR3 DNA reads TGTGCCAGCAGCGGACGAAGCGGGGGGCCCGAGTCAAAGACCCAGTACTTC. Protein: CASSGRSGGPESKTQYF.

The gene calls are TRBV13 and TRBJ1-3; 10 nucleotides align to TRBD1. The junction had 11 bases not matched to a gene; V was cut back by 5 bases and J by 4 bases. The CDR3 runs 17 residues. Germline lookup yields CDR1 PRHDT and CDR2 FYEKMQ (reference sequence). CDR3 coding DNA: TGTGCCAGCAGCCTATCCGGGACAGGGGCAGACGGAAACACCATATATTTT. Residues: CASSLSGTGADGNTIYF. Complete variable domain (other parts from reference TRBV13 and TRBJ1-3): AAGVIQSPRHLIKEKRETATLKCYPIPRHDTVYWYQQGPGQDPQFLISFYEKMQSDKGSIPDRFSAQQFSDYHSELNMSSLELGDSALYFCASSLSGTGADGNTIYFGEGSWLTVV.

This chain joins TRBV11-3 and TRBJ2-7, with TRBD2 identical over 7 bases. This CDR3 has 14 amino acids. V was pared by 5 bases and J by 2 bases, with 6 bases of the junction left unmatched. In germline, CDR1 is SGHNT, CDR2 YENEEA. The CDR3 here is CASSPSGGTYEQYF. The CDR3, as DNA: TGTGCCAGCAGCCCATCCGGGGGGACCTACGAGCAGTACTTC.

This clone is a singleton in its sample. CDR3 sequence: CASSQEVAYEQYF. CDR3 DNA: TGCGCCAGCAGCCAAGAAGTGGCATACGAGCAGTACTTC. This chain connects TRBV4-1 to TRBJ2-7, with D uncertain. Trimming removed 0 bases from V and 4 bases from J, with 7 bases in between. This CDR3 region has 13 residues. Germline V gene data show CDR1 as MGHRA and CDR2 as YSYEKL.

The CDR3 loop is CASSSLEEREDTEAFF. The CDR3 bases are TGTGCCAGCAGCTCTCTTGAGGAAAGGGAGGACACTGAAGCTTTCTTT. V is TRBV11-2 and J is TRBJ1-1; no clear D. The V gene's germline CDR1 is SGHAT and CDR2 FQNNGV. The CDR3 sequence is 16 residues long. The germline V and J ends were trimmed by 4 bases and 3 bases, with 18 bases remaining between them.

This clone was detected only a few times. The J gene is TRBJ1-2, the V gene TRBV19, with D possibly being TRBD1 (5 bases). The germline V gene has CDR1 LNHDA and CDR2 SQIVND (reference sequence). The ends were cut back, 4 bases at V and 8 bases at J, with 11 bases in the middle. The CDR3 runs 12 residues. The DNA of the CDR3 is TGTGCCAGTAGTACCTTGGGGCTGGGCTACACCTTC. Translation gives CASSTLGLGYTF.

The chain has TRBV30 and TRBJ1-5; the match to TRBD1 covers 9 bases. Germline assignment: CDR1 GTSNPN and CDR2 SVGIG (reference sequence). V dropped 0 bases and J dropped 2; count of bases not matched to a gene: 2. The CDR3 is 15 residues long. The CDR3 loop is CAWSVQGARNQPQHF. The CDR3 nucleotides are TGTGCCTGGAGTGTACAGGGGGCTCGCAATCAGCCCCAGCATTTT.

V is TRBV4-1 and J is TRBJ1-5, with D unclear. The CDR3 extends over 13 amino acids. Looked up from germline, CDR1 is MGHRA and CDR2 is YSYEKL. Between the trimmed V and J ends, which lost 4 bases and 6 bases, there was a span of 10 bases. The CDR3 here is CASSPVSSQPQHF. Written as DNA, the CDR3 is TGCGCCAGCAGCCCTGTATCGTCTCAGCCCCAGCATTTT.

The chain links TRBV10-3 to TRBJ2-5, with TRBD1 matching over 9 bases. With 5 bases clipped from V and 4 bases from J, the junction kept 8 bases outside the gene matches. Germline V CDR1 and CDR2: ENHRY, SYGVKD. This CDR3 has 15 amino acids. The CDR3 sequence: CAISRLGTGTETQYF. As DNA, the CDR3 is TGTGCCATCAGTAGATTAGGGACAGGGACAGAGACCCAGTACTTC.

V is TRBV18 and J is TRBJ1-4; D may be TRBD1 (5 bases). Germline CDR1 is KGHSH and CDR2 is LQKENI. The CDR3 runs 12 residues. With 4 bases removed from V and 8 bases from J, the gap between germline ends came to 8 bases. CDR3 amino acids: CASSLDSEKLFF. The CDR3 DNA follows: TGTGCCAGCTCACTTGACAGCGAAAAACTGTTTTTT. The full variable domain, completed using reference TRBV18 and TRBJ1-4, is NAGVMQNPRHLVRRRGQEARLRCSPMKGHSHVYWYRQLPEEGLKFMVYLQKENIIDESGMPKERFSAEFPKEGPSILRIQQVVRGDSAAYFCASSLDSEKLFFGSGTQLSVL.

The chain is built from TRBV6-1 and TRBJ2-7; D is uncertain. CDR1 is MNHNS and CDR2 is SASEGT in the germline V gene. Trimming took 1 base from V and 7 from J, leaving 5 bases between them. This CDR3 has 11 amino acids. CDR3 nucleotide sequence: TGTGCCAGCAGTGAAGTTGAGGAGCAGTACTTC. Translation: CASSEVEEQYF.

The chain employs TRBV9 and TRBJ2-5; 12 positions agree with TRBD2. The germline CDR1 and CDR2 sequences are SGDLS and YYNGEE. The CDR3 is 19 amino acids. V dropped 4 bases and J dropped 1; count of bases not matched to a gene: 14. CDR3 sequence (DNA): TGTGCCAGCAGCACAAACCCCCTAGCGGGGGGGCTTAGCCAAGAGACCCAGTACTTC. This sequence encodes CASSTNPLAGGLSQETQYF.

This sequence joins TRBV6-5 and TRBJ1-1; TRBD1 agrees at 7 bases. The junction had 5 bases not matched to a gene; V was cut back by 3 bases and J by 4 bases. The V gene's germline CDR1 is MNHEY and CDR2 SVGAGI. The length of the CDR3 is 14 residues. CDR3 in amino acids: CASSYNRGGTEAFF. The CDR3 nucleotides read TGTGCCAGCAGTTATAACAGGGGAGGCACTGAAGCTTTCTTT.